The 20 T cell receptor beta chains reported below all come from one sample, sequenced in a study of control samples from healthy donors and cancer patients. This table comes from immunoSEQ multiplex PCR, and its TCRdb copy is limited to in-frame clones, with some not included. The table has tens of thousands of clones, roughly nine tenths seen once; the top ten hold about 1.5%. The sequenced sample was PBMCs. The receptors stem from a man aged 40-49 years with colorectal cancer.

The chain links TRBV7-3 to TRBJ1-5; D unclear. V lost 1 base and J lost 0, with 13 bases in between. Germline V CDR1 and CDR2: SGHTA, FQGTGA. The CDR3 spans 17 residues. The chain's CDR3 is CASSLNGGINSNQPQHF. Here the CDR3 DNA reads TGTGCCAGCAGCTTAAACGGAGGAATAAATAGCAATCAGCCCCAGCATTTT.

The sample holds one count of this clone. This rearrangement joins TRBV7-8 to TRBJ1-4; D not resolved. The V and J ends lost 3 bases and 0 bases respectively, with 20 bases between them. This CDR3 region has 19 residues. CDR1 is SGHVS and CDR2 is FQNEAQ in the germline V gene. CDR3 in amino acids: CASSFGVAEGLATNEKLFF. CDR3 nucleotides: TGTGCCAGCAGCTTTGGGGTGGCCGAAGGGCTGGCAACTAATGAAAAACTGTTTTTT.

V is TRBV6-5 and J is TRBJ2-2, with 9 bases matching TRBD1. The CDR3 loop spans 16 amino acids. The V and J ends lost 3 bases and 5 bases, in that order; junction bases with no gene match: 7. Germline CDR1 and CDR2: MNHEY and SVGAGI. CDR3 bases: TGTGCCAGCAGTTATTCCAGGACAGGGGTTACCGGGGAGCTGTTTTTT. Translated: CASSYSRTGVTGELFF.

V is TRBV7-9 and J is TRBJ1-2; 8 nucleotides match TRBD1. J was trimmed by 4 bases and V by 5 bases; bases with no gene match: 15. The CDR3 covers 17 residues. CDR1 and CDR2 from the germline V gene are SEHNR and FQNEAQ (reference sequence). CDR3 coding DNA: TGTGCCAGCAGCCTACAGACGCCGGGACAGGTTTTCTATGGCTACACCTTC. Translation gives CASSLQTPGQVFYGYTF.

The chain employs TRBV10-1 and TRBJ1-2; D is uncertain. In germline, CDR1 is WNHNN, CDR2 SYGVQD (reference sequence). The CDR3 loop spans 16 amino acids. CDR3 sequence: CPPDPGRLPSNYGYTF. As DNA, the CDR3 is TGCCCCCCGGACCCTGGGAGGCTACCTTCAAACTATGGCTACACCTTC.

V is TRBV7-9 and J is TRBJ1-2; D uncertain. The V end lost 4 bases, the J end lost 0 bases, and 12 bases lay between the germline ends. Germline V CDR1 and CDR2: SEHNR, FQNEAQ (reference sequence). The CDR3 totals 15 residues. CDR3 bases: TGTGCCAGCAGCTGGCGGACCGTGGCTAACTATGGCTACACCTTC. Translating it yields CASSWRTVANYGYTF.

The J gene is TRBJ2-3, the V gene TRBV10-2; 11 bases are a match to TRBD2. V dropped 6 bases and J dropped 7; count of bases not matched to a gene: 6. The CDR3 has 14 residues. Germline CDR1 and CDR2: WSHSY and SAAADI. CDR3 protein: CASRNSGGANTQYF. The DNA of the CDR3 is TGCGCCAGCAGGAATAGCGGGGGGGCTAATACGCAGTATTTT.

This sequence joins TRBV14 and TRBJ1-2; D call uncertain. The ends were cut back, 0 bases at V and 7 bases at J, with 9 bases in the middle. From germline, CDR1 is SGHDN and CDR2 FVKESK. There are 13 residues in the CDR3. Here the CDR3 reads CASSQDNRVGYTF. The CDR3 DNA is TGTGCCAGCAGCCAAGATAATAGGGTTGGCTACACCTTC.

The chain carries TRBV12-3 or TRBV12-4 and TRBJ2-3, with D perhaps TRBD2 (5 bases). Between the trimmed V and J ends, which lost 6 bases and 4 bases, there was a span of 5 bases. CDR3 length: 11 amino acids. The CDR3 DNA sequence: TGTGCCAGCAGGAGGGCAGATACGCAGTATTTT. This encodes CASRRADTQYF.

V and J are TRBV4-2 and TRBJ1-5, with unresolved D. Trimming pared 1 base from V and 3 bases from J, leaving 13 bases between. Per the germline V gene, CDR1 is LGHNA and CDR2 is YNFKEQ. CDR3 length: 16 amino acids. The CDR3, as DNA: TGTGCCAGCAGCCAAGGAGGAGGAGGTTTCAATCAGCCCCAGCATTTT. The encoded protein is CASSQGGGGFNQPQHF.

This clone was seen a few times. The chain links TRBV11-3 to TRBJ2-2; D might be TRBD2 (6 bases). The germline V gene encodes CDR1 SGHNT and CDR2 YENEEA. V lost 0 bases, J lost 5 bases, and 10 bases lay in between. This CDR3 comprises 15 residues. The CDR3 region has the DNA TGTGCCAGCAGCTTAGATGGAGGGGCAACCGGGGAGCTGTTTTTT. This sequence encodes CASSLDGGATGELFF.

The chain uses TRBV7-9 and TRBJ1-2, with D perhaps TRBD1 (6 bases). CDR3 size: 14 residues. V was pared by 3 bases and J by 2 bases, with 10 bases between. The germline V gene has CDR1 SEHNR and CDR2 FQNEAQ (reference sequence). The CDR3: CASSFQGSNYGYTF. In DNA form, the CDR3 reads TGTGCCAGCAGCTTTCAGGGGAGCAACTATGGCTACACCTTC.

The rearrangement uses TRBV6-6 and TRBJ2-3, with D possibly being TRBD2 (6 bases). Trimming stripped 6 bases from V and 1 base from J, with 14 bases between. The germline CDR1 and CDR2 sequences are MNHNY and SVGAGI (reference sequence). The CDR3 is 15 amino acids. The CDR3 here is CASRDGSSGTDTQYF. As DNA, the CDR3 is TGTGCCAGCAGGGACGGGAGTTCTGGCACAGATACGCAGTATTTT.

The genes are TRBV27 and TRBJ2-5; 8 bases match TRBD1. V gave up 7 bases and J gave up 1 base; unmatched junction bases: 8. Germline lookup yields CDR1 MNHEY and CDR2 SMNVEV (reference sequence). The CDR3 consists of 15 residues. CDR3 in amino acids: CASKDRGSAQETQYF. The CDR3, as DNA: TGTGCCAGCAAAGACAGGGGCTCCGCCCAAGAGACCCAGTACTTC.

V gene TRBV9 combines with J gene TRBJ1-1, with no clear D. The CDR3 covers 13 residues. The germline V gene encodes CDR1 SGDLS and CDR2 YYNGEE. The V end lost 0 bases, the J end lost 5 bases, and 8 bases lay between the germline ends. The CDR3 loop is CASSVEGRTEAFF. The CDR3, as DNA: TGTGCCAGCAGCGTAGAGGGTCGGACTGAAGCTTTCTTT.

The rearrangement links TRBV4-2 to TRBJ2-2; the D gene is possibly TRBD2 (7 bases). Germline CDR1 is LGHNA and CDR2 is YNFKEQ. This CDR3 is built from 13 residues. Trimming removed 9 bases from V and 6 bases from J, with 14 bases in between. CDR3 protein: CASTGGEAGELFF. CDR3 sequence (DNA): TGTGCCAGTACGGGGGGCGAGGCCGGGGAGCTGTTTTTT.

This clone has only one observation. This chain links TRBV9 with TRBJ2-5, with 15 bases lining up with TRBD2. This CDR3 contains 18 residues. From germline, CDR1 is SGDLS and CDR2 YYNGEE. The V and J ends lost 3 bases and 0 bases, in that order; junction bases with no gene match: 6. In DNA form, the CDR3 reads TGTGCCAGCAGCGCCGGGACTAGCGGGGGGACGTACCAAGAGACCCAGTACTTC. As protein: CASSAGTSGGTYQETQYF.

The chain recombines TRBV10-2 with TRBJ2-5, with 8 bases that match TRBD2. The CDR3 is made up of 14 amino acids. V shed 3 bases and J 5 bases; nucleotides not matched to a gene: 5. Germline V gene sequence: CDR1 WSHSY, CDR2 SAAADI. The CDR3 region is CASSESGGGETQYF. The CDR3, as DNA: TGCGCCAGCAGTGAAAGCGGGGGTGGGGAGACCCAGTACTTC.

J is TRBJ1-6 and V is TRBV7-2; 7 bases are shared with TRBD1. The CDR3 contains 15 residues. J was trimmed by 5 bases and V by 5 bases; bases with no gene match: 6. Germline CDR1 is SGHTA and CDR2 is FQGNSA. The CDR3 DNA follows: TGTGCCAGCAGCGGGCGGGACAGACATAATTCACCCCTCCACTTT. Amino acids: CASSGRDRHNSPLHF.

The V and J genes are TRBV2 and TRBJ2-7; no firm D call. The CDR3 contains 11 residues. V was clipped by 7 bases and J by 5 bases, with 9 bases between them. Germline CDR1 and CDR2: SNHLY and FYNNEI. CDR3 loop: CASNLLNEQYF. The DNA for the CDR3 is TGTGCCAGCAATCTCTTGAACGAGCAGTACTTC.